This record concerns one T cell receptor (beta chain) sequence. This specimen belongs to a study of blood T cell repertoires in COVID-19. The CDR3 contains 11 residues. Germline V gives CDR1 LNHDA, CDR2 SQIVND (reference sequence). V was shortened by 6 bases and J by 10 bases, with 12 bases between the two germline ends. Profiled with immunoSEQ multiplex PCR; TCRdb holds only in-frame clones, not every one. The profile shows nearly 400,000 clones, just under 90% of them singletons. This TCR was recovered from a woman aged 30 to 39 who had recovered from COVID-19. The genes are TRBV19 and TRBJ1-1; D unresolved. Specimen: PBMCs or T cells enriched from blood (not recorded which). For the CDR3, the DNA is TGTGCCAGTAGCCAAACAGTTATAGCTTTCTTT. It specifies CASSQTVIAFF.